This TCR beta chain originates from a study of T cell responses to AZD1222 COVID-19 vaccine. Turning to the study itself: Both about-4-week and about-12-week second-dose recipients were combined.

Note on this clone: The antigen is unknown.

The data were produced by immunoSEQ multiplex PCR, yet TCRdb's version contains in-frame clones alone and is incomplete. Here the sample spans about 140,000 clones, 90% being singletons. This CDR3 contains 14 residues. Trimming cost V 0 bases and J 1 base, with 7 bases left between them. In germline, CDR1 is SGHKS, CDR2 YYEKEE (reference sequence). General study points: Donors were chiefly white British, with a greater number of females, and clonal diversity was perhaps underestimated. The study sampled repertoires only after the peak T cell response. At study baseline, merely a handful of AZD1222 recipients were seropositive.

The sequence derives from an adult in good health. This rearrangement joins TRBV5-5 to TRBJ1-2; the D is unclear. The specimen comprised peripheral blood, sampled on day 0 of AZD1222 vaccination. CDR3 protein: CASSLGRINYGYTF. CDR3 DNA: TGTGCCAGCAGCTTGGGACGGATTAACTATGGCTACACCTTC.